This passage covers 26 T cell receptor beta chains from one sample sequenced in a study of T cells after yellow fever vaccination. TCRdb reprocessed the 5' RACE reads with MiXCR, giving one entry per CDR3 protein. In the table there are some 160,000 distinct CDR3 sequences, 6% to 7.5% of which are singletons. Sequences were derived from CD4+ T cells sorted from PBMCs, sampled 5 days after the first yellow fever vaccination. These receptors all come from a man between 18 and 29 years old who received the YFV17D yellow fever vaccine.

This clonotype showed up just a few times. The V and J genes are TRBV28 and TRBJ2-7; TRBD1 aligns across 8 bases. The CDR3 totals 14 residues. Germline CDR1 reads MDHEN; CDR2 reads SYDVKM. V lost 6 bases, J lost 4 bases, and 8 bases stayed unmatched. In DNA, the CDR3 is TGTGCCAGCAGCCCTCTCAGGGGGCTGTACGAGCAGTACGTC. Protein: CASSPLRGLYEQYV.

This clonotype was detected ten times or more. This chain connects TRBV21-1 to TRBJ2-5; the D call of TRBD2 is as the table states it, not checked on the DNA. TRBV21-1 is a pseudogene locus. CDR3 size: 16 residues. The CDR3 reads CASTPWSGGLQETQYF. The CDR3 coding sequence is TGTGCCAGCACCCCGTGGAGCGGGGGACTACAAGAGACCCAGTACTTC.

Many counts were recorded for this clonotype. In nucleotides, the CDR3 is TGTGCCAGCAGCTCCACTCCCAGCGGGGGAGACACAGATACGCAGTATTTT. Translation gives CASSSTPSGGDTDTQYF. The rearrangement links TRBV7-2 to TRBJ2-3; 8 nucleotides line up with TRBD2. The CDR3 contains 17 residues. Germline V gives CDR1 SGHTA, CDR2 FQGNSA. The V segment lost 4 bases and the J segment 2 bases; nucleotides outside the gene matches: 11.

In the case of this clonotype: This sequence may be a read error, since a much larger clone differs from it by one base. V and J are TRBV7-3 and TRBJ2-3; 14 nucleotides line up with TRBD2. The germline V gene encodes CDR1 SGHTA and CDR2 FQGTGA. V lost 5 bases to trimming and J lost 2 bases; unmatched junction nucleotides: 3. This CDR3 contains 16 residues. CDR3 in amino acids: CASSRTSGGYTDTQYF. The CDR3 DNA is TGTGCCAGCAGCCGGACTAGCGGGGGGTACACAGATACGCAGTATTTT.

There are a few counts of this clonotype. The rearrangement links TRBV4-3 to TRBJ2-1; 11 bases match TRBD2. The CDR3 is 16 residues long. J gave up 7 bases and V 0 bases, and 5 bases lay outside the gene matches. Germline-derived CDR1 and CDR2 are LGHNA and YSLEER. The CDR3 loop is CASSQEVAGGGNEQFF. DNA for the CDR3: TGCGCCAGCAGCCAAGAAGTAGCGGGGGGGGGTAATGAGCAGTTCTTC.

This clonotype was found many times. The chain carries TRBV5-1 and TRBJ2-2, with D possibly being TRBD2 (7 bases). The germline V gene encodes CDR1 SGHRS and CDR2 YFSETQ. Trimming cost V 0 bases and J 4 bases, with 13 bases left between them. The CDR3 consists of 16 residues. CDR3 coding DNA: TGCGCCAGCAGCTTGGACTCGGGGGGCGCCACCGGGGAGCTGTTTTTT. As protein: CASSLDSGGATGELFF.

This clonotype was recorded many times. This chain uses TRBV12-3 or TRBV12-4 with TRBJ2-2; 8 nucleotides align to TRBD2. The CDR3 is made up of 15 amino acids. The trim removed 7 bases at V and 4 bases at J, leaving 8 bases unmatched. The CDR3: CASTWFSGATGELFF. The CDR3 DNA reads as TGTGCCAGCACGTGGTTTAGCGGGGCCACCGGGGAGCTGTTTTTT.

The chain employs TRBV20-1 and TRBJ1-1; D is possibly TRBD1 (5 bases). The germline CDR1 and CDR2 sequences are DFQATT and SNEGSKA (reference sequence). This CDR3 comprises 13 residues. The ends were cut back, 3 bases at V and 1 base at J, with 9 bases in the middle. In nucleotides, the CDR3 is TGCAGTGCTAGGCGCAGGGCGAACACTGAAGCTTTCTTT. Encoded protein: CSARRRANTEAFF.

This clonotype was detected many times. The V gene is TRBV6-2 or TRBV6-3, the J gene TRBJ1-1, with D unresolved. The CDR3 runs 12 residues. V lost 2 bases, J lost 7 bases, and 8 bases lay in between. Looked up from germline, CDR1 is MNHEY and CDR2 is SVGEGT. CDR3 DNA sequence: TGTGCCAGCAGTTACCCTGCCCTTGAAGCTTTCTTT. This encodes CASSYPALEAFF.

This clonotype was observed a few times. The V and J genes are TRBV12-3 or TRBV12-4 and TRBJ1-2; TRBD1 might be the D (6 bases). The V end lost 1 base, the J end lost 4 bases, and 10 bases lay between the germline ends. The CDR3 extends over 14 amino acids. CDR3 DNA sequence: TGTGCCAGCAGTTTAGTCAGGGGATCCTATGGCTACACCTTC. Its translation is CASSLVRGSYGYTF.

This clonotype was seen only a few times. The chain couples TRBV6-5 to TRBJ1-2, with 9 bases lining up with TRBD1. Germline-derived CDR1 and CDR2 are MNHEY and SVGAGI. The CDR3 loop spans 14 amino acids. With V trimmed by 7 bases and J by 3 bases, 6 bases remained unmatched. The CDR3 nucleotides read TGTGCCAGCATCGACCGGGACAGGGACTATGGCTACACCTTC. Encoded protein: CASIDRDRDYGYTF.

This clonotype came up many times. This chain joins TRBV9 and TRBJ2-3, with 11 bases aligning to TRBD2. With 4 bases clipped from V and 2 bases from J, the junction kept 3 bases outside the gene matches. There are 15 residues in the CDR3. Germline CDR1 SGDLS, CDR2 YYNGEE. The DNA of the CDR3 is TGTGCCAGCAGCTTTAGCGGGGGGGCCACAGATACGCAGTATTTT. Its protein product is CASSFSGGATDTQYF.

In this sample, this clonotype turned up many times. The V and J genes are TRBV5-1 and TRBJ2-1, with TRBD2 matching 9 bases. The J segment lost 4 bases and the V segment lost 3 bases, leaving 5 bases of the junction unmatched. The CDR3 totals 15 residues. Germline V gene lookup returns CDR1 SGHRS and CDR2 YFSETQ. The CDR3 protein is CASSSRLAAYNEQFF. The CDR3 nucleotides are TGCGCCAGCAGCTCCCGACTAGCGGCTTACAATGAGCAGTTCTTC.

This clonotype appeared many times. This chain joins TRBV5-4 and TRBJ1-2; tentative D call: TRBD1 (5 bases). This CDR3 contains 14 residues. The V end lost 4 bases, the J end lost 2 bases, and 12 bases lay between the germline ends. Per germline, CDR1 SGHNT and CDR2 YYREEE (reference sequence). The CDR3 spells CASSARAPNYGYTF. The CDR3 DNA sequence: TGTGCCAGCAGCGCCAGGGCTCCGAACTATGGCTACACCTTC. Filled out from reference TRBV5-4 and TRBJ1-2, the complete variable domain reads ETGVTQSPTHLIKTRGQQVTLRCSSQSGHNTVSWYQQALGQGPQFIFQYYREEENGRGNFPPRFSGLQFPNYSSELNVNALELDDSALYLCASSARAPNYGYTFGSGTRLTVV.

The CDR3 here is CAWTSGTGDNQPQHF. DNA for the CDR3: TGTGCCTGGACTTCCGGGACAGGCGATAATCAGCCCCAGCATTTT. This chain links TRBV30 with TRBJ1-5, with TRBD1 matching 8 bases. CDR1 is GTSNPN, CDR2 SVGIG, per germline (reference sequence). The CDR3 sequence is 15 residues long. J was trimmed by 4 bases and V by 4 bases; bases with no gene match: 9.

This clonotype was picked up many times. The V call is TRBV7-2, the J call TRBJ2-7; TRBD2 is a possible D gene (5 bases). The ends were cut back, 5 bases at V and 4 bases at J, with 12 bases in the middle. The CDR3 totals 13 residues. Germline lookup yields CDR1 SGHTA and CDR2 FQGNSA. CDR3 in DNA: TGTGCCAGCAGCCCCGGGGTGGGATACGAGCAGTACTTC. This translates into CASSPGVGYEQYF.

The table lists this clonotype with many counts. The genes are TRBV2 and TRBJ2-1; a possible D gene is TRBD2 (6 bases). The length of the CDR3 is 15 residues. The V gene lost 5 bases and the J gene lost 5 bases, with 16 bases spanning the gap. Germline V lookup: CDR1 SNHLY, CDR2 FYNNEI. In DNA, the CDR3 is TGTGCCAGCAGTAGCGGGCCCCCCCCCAACAATGAGCAGTTCTTC. It is translated as CASSSGPPPNNEQFF.

Many counts were recorded for this clonotype. This chain uses TRBV20-1 with TRBJ2-3, with D perhaps matching TRBD1 or TRBD2 (6 bases each). Germline V lookup: CDR1 DFQATT, CDR2 SNEGSKA (reference sequence). There are 13 residues in the CDR3. V was pared by 3 bases and J by 0 bases, with 7 bases between. CDR3 DNA: TGCAGTGCTAGCGGGGGCAGCACAGATACGCAGTATTTT. It is translated as CSASGGSTDTQYF.

This clonotype has just a few counts. The chain couples TRBV3-1 to TRBJ1-5; D remains unclear. This CDR3 has 13 residues. Per germline, CDR1 LGHDT and CDR2 YNNKEL (reference sequence). V lost 0 bases and J lost 4, with 4 bases in between. CDR3 protein: CASSQDWNQPQHF. The CDR3 DNA is TGTGCCAGCAGCCAAGATTGGAATCAGCCCCAGCATTTT.

The chain joins TRBV6-5 to TRBJ1-3, with D possibly TRBD1 on 5 matching bases. The CDR3 length is 15 residues. V dropped 0 bases and J dropped 4 bases, with 10 bases sitting between them. The V gene's germline CDR1 is MNHEY and CDR2 SVGAGI. CDR3 loop: CASSYSGGTGNTIYF. CDR3 bases: TGTGCCAGCAGTTACTCGGGGGGTACCGGAAACACCATATATTTT.

This clonotype has at least ten counts. The chain has TRBV5-1 and TRBJ2-5; D may correspond to TRBD1 or TRBD2 (5 bases each). The CDR3 runs 13 residues. Germline V gene data show CDR1 as SGHRS and CDR2 as YFSETQ. V shed 0 bases and J shed 5 bases, with 8 bases lying between them. The chain's CDR3 is CASSLVGDETQYF. In DNA form, the CDR3 reads TGCGCCAGCAGCTTGGTAGGGGACGAGACCCAGTACTTC.

This clonotype was detected many times. The V gene is TRBV5-1, the J gene TRBJ2-7; TRBD1 matches at 9 bases. V dropped 4 bases and J dropped 5; count of bases not matched to a gene: 13. The CDR3 covers 16 residues. Germline loops: CDR1 SGHRS, CDR2 YFSETQ. CDR3 residues: CASSPRPGTGIDEQYV. In DNA, the CDR3 is TGCGCCAGCAGCCCCCGTCCCGGGACAGGGATCGACGAGCAGTACGTC.

The chain joins TRBV7-2 to TRBJ2-2, with 7 bases identical to TRBD1. The CDR3 loop spans 15 amino acids. Germline values: CDR1 SGHTA, CDR2 FQGNSA. J gave up 3 bases and V 5 bases, and 6 bases lay outside the gene matches. The CDR3 coding sequence is TGTGCCAGCAGCCGGGACAGTGGGGACACCGGGGAGCTGTTTTTT. Amino acid sequence: CASSRDSGDTGELFF. Together with reference TRBV7-2 and TRBJ2-2, the CDR3 gives the full variable domain: GAGVSQSPSNKVTEKGKDVELRCDPISGHTALYWYRQSLGQGLEFLIYFQGNSAPDKSGLPSDRFSAERTGGSVSTLTIQRTQQEDSAVYLCASSRDSGDTGELFFGEGSRLTVL.

V and J are TRBV20-1 and TRBJ2-7; 7 bases are shared with TRBD2. The V gene end was trimmed by 6 bases and the J gene end by 0 bases; junction bases not matched to a gene: 8. Per germline, CDR1 DFQATT and CDR2 SNEGSKA (reference sequence). CDR3 length: 14 residues. CDR3: CSAIGRGSSYEQYV. DNA of the CDR3: TGCAGTGCAATAGGGCGGGGGAGCTCCTACGAGCAGTACGTC.

This clonotype was recorded at least ten times. The chain employs TRBV7-3 and TRBJ2-3; no clear D gene. The CDR3 contains 13 residues. Germline V gives CDR1 SGHTA, CDR2 FQGTGA. V dropped 0 bases and J dropped 5 bases, with 6 bases sitting between them. The CDR3 here is CASSLTFEDTQYF. The CDR3 DNA follows: TGTGCCAGCAGCTTAACGTTTGAAGATACGCAGTATTTT.

This clonotype was found a few times. The chain combines TRBV29-1 with TRBJ2-5, with D maybe TRBD1 (5 bases). Per the germline V gene, CDR1 is SQVTM and CDR2 is ANQGSEA. The CDR3 length is 12 residues. Trimming cost V 4 bases and J 1 base, with 7 bases left between them. The CDR3 sequence: CSVADSQETQYF. The CDR3 region has the DNA TGCAGCGTTGCTGACAGCCAAGAGACCCAGTACTTC.